This T cell receptor beta chain was obtained from a study of T cells in Graves' hyperthyroidism and ophthalmopathy. Study-wide results and caveats: Most expanded thyroid clonotypes above 0.001 recurred in blood.

There were TCR beta CDR3 regions amplified from RNA transcripts. When the TCR CDR3 underwent first-round RT-PCR, the HTBI primer set was used. MiXCR, applied by TCRdb to the multiplex PCR reads, yields one record per CDR3 protein. The sample includes approximately 300,000 distinct CDR3 sequences, over 15% of them seen just once. V was pared by 2 bases and J by 6 bases, with 4 bases between. Germline CDR1 is SGHTA and CDR2 is FQGNSA. The CDR3 is 12 amino acids. Ophthalmopathy patients had Clinical Activity Score at least 3, NOSPECS grade at least 4, duration under 3 months. Exclusion of a patient resulted from uncontrolled infection, other autoimmune disease, pregnancy or lactation. Diagnosing involved the use of clinical symptoms, serum thyroxine and TRAb, thyroid ultrasound and orbital computed tomography. This clonotype was detected many times. No antigen is known for it.

The sequenced sample consisted of blood. The chain uses TRBV7-2 and TRBJ2-2; D gene uncertain. This TCR was recovered from a woman aged 60-70 years with Graves' ophthalmopathy. The CDR3 here is CASSLFPGELFF. CDR3 coding DNA: TGTGCCAGCAGCTTATTTCCCGGGGAGCTGTTTTTT.